The clone carrying this T cell receptor beta chain was detected only a few times. Its antigen is not known. The sample originates from a study of vaccination effects on CD4 cells after COVID-19. General observations from the study: Marked clonal contraction of both clone types appeared late after vaccination.

Produced via immunoSEQ multiplex PCR; TCRdb's table is partial and in-frame only. The sample has some 30,000 clones; roughly four fifths are singletons. Germline V CDR1 and CDR2: MNHEY, SVGEGT. V lost 5 bases, J lost 5 bases, and 6 bases stayed unmatched. The CDR3 is 14 amino acids. Under the ViraFEST assay, PBMC were stimulated with viral peptide pools so that antigen-specific CD4+ T cells expanded. Sequencing was performed afterwards. Researchers isolated CD4+ T cells once about 11 days of culture had elapsed. Each participant received a vaccine that was either BNT162b2 or mRNA-1273, given as two doses. Vaccinated recipients, who were negative for nucleocapsid antibodies, had no history of SARS-CoV-2 infection. The culture medium for a few million PBMC per well included around 10 IU/ml IL-2 and 8.5 to 10 ug/ml peptides.

This specimen consisted of CD4+ T cells from PBMCs cultured with HCoV-229E spike peptides, obtained after COVID-19 vaccination. The V call is TRBV6-2 or TRBV6-3, the J call TRBJ2-3; TRBD1 matches at 8 bases. The receptor was isolated from a human donor who received a COVID-19 vaccine. The CDR3 sequence: CASSEDRVKDTQYF. CDR3 sequence (DNA): TGTGCCAGCAGTGAGGACAGGGTGAAAGATACGCAGTATTTT.